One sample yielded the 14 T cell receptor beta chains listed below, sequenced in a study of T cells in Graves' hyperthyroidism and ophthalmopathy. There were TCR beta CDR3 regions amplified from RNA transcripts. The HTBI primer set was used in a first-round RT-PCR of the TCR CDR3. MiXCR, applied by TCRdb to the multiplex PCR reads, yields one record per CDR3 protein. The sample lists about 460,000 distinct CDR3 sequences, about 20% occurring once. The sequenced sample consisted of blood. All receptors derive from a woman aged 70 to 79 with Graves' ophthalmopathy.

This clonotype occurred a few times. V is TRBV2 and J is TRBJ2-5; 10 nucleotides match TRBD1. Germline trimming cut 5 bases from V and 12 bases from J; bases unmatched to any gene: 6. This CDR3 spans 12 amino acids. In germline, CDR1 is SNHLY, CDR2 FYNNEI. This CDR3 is CASSFADRGKYF. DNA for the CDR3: TGTGCCAGCAGTTTCGCGGACAGGGGGAAGTACTTC.

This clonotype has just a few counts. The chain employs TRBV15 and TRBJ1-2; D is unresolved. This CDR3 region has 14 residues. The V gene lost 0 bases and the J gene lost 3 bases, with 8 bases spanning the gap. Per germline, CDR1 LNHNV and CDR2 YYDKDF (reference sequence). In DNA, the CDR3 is TGTGCCACCAGCAGAGATCTGCGGGACTATGGCTACACCTTC. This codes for CATSRDLRDYGYTF.

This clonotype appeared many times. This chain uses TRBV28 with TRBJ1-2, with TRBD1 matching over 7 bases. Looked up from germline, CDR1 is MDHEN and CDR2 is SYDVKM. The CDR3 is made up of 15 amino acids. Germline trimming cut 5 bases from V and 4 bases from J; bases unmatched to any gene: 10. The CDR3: CASSELFRGSYGYTF. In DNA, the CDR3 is TGTGCCAGCAGTGAATTATTCAGGGGGTCCTATGGCTACACCTTC.

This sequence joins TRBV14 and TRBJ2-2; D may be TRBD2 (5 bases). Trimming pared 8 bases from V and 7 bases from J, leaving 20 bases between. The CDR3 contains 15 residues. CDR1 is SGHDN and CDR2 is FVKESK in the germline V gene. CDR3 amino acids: CASALVVVRGGELFF. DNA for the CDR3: TGTGCCAGCGCCCTAGTGGTAGTCCGGGGCGGGGAGCTGTTTTTT.

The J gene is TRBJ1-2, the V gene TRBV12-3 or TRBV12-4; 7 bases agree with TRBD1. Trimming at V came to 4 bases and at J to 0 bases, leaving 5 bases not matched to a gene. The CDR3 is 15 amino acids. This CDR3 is CASSSWTGPNYGYTF. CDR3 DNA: TGTGCCAGCAGTTCCTGGACAGGACCTAACTATGGCTACACCTTC.

The CDR3 protein is CAIRAWGTEAFF. The CDR3, as DNA: TGTGCCATCAGAGCATGGGGCACTGAAGCTTTCTTT. J is TRBJ1-1 and V is TRBV10-3, with D unresolved. The CDR3 runs 12 residues. Germline V gives CDR1 ENHRY, CDR2 SYGVKD. The V gene lost 6 bases and the J gene lost 4 bases, with 9 bases spanning the gap.

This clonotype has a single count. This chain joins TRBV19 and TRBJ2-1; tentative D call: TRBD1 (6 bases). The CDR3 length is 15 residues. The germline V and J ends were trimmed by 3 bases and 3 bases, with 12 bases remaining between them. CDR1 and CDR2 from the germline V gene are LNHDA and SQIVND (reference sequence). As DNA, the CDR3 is TGTGCCAGTAGTATTTTGGGGGCGATCTACAATGAGCAGTTCTTC. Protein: CASSILGAIYNEQFF.

Written as DNA, the CDR3 is TGCAGTGCTAGTACCCCGCCAGGAGCAAGGTATGGCTACACCTTC. Translated: CSASTPPGARYGYTF. The chain joins TRBV20-1 to TRBJ1-2; D remains ambiguous. Germline assignment: CDR1 DFQATT and CDR2 SNEGSKA (reference sequence). Trimming removed 3 bases at V and 5 bases at J, with 19 bases between. The CDR3 is 15 residues long.

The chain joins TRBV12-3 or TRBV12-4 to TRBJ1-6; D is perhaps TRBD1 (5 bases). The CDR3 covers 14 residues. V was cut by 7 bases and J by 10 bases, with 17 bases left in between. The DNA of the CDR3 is TGTGCCAGCACCCGGGACGGGGTAGGCTCACCCCTCCACTTT. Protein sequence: CASTRDGVGSPLHF.

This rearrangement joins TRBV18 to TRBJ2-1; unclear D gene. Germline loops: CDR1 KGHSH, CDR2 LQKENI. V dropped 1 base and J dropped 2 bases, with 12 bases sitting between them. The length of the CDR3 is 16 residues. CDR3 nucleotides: TGTGCCAGCTCACCACACCGTCTTAGCCCCTACAATGAGCAGTTCTTC. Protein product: CASSPHRLSPYNEQFF.

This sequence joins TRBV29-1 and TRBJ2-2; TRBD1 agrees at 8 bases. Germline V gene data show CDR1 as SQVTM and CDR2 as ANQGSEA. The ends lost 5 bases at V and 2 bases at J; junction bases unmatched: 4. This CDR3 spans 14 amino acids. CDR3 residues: CSVKDRANTGELFF. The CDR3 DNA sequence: TGCAGCGTTAAGGACAGGGCAAACACCGGGGAGCTGTTTTTT.

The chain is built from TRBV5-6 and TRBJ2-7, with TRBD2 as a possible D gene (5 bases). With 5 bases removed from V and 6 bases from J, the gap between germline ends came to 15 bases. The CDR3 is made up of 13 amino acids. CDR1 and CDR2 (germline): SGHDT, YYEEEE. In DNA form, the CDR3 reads TGTGCCAGCAGGTTTACGAGGGCCGGCGAGCAGTACTTC. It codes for CASRFTRAGEQYF.

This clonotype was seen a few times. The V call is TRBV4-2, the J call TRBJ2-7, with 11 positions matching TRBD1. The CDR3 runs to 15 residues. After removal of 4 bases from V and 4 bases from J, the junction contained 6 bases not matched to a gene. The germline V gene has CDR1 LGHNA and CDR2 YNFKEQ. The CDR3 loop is CASSPWDRGIYEQYF. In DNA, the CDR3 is TGTGCCAGCAGCCCCTGGGACAGGGGGATTTACGAGCAGTACTTC.

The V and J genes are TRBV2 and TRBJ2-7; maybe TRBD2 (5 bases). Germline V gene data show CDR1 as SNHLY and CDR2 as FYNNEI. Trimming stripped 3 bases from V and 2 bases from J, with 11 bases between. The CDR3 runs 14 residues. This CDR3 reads CASSEVREPYEQYF. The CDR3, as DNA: TGTGCCAGCAGTGAGGTGAGGGAGCCCTACGAGCAGTACTTC.